What follows are 21 T cell receptor beta chains derived from one specimen sequenced in a study of long-term antiretroviral therapy in people with HIV. It was version v3.0 of the immunoSEQ assay that was run at survey level. The assay was immunoSEQ multiplex PCR, and TCRdb's table has in-frame clones only and misses some. In the table there are tens of thousands of clones, 80% to 90% of which are singletons. Sample: unsorted PBMCs, taken 1.8 years after starting antiretroviral therapy. Receptors originate from a woman younger than 35 with HIV.

The rearrangement uses TRBV7-2 and TRBJ2-1, with TRBD2 identical over 10 bases. V lost 5 bases and J lost 4; bases outside the gene matches: 8. This CDR3 is built from 16 residues. Looked up from germline, CDR1 is SGHTA and CDR2 is FQGNSA. In nucleotides, the CDR3 is TGTGCCAGCAGCCTCTATGGGACTAGCGAATACAATGAGCAGTTCTTC. As protein: CASSLYGTSEYNEQFF.

V is TRBV28 and J is TRBJ2-7; TRBD1 aligns across 10 bases. CDR3 length equals 14 residues. Unmatched junction bases numbered 6, after V lost 4 bases and J lost 6 bases. Per the germline V gene, CDR1 is MDHEN and CDR2 is SYDVKM. The CDR3 reads CASSSPGTGVEQYF. The DNA for the CDR3 is TGTGCCAGCAGTTCTCCCGGGACAGGGGTCGAGCAGTACTTC.

V and J are TRBV25-1 and TRBJ2-3, with D unresolved. Germline V CDR1 and CDR2: MGHDK, SYGVNS. V lost 2 bases and J lost 1, with 7 bases in between. The CDR3 loop spans 14 amino acids. For the CDR3, the DNA is TGTGCCAGCAGTGAAATGCTACGCACAGATACGCAGTATTTT. Its protein is CASSEMLRTDTQYF.

The chain uses TRBV27 and TRBJ2-3; D gene unclear. The V gene's germline CDR1 is MNHEY and CDR2 SMNVEV (reference sequence). V lost 2 bases to trimming and J lost 0 bases, with 3 bases between them. The CDR3 extends over 13 amino acids. CDR3 region: CASSLHSTDTQYF. Written as DNA, the CDR3 is TGTGCCAGCAGTTTACATAGCACAGATACGCAGTATTTT.

This chain links TRBV5-1 with TRBJ2-1; 8 nucleotides line up with TRBD1. The CDR3 covers 13 residues. Trimming at V came to 4 bases and at J to 7 bases, leaving 4 bases not matched to a gene. Germline CDR1 reads SGHRS; CDR2 reads YFSETQ. CDR3 protein: CASSPRDRNEQFF. Here the CDR3 DNA reads TGCGCCAGCAGCCCCCGGGACAGGAATGAGCAGTTCTTC.

In its sample, this clone was seen once. The V gene is TRBV7-6, the J gene TRBJ1-5; 9 positions agree with TRBD1. The CDR3 length is 16 residues. Germline V CDR1 and CDR2: SGHVS, FNYEAQ. The junction had 12 bases not matched to a gene; V was cut back by 3 bases and J by 9 bases. CDR3 region: CASSLGGQGPKGPQHF. CDR3 sequence (DNA): TGTGCCAGCAGCTTGGGGGGACAGGGCCCTAAGGGGCCCCAGCATTTT.

Written as DNA, the CDR3 is TGTGCCAGCAGCTTAGAACAGCTCCACAACTATGGCTACACCTTC. This translates into CASSLEQLHNYGYTF. The chain employs TRBV7-9 and TRBJ1-2; D is uncertain. Germline V gene lookup returns CDR1 SEHNR and CDR2 FQNEAQ (reference sequence). The germline V and J ends were trimmed by 1 base and 2 bases, with 11 bases remaining between them. The CDR3 sequence is 15 residues long.

The V call is TRBV9, the J call TRBJ2-2, with 11 bases aligning to TRBD2. The CDR3 runs 18 residues. V dropped 0 bases and J dropped 4; count of bases not matched to a gene: 8. Germline assignment: CDR1 SGDLS and CDR2 YYNGEE. The CDR3 sequence: CASSVGVAGGPITGELFF. The CDR3 nucleotides are TGTGCCAGCAGCGTAGGTGTAGCGGGAGGGCCCATCACCGGGGAGCTGTTTTTT.

This sequence joins TRBV10-3 and TRBJ2-2; D gene uncertain. Germline V gene data show CDR1 as ENHRY and CDR2 as SYGVKD. The CDR3 consists of 21 residues. Trimming cost V 7 bases and J 2 bases, with 32 bases left between them. The chain's CDR3 is CAIMSRPKQPGNPTNTGELFF. In nucleotides, the CDR3 is TGTGCCATCATGTCGAGGCCGAAACAGCCCGGAAATCCTACCAACACCGGGGAGCTGTTTTTT.

This clone was counted between two and nine times. This chain uses TRBV18 with TRBJ2-1; possibly TRBD1 for D (6 bases). CDR1 is KGHSH and CDR2 is LQKENI in the germline V gene. V dropped 4 bases and J dropped 4 bases, with 11 bases sitting between them. The CDR3 spans 14 residues. The CDR3 reads CASSLGGPYNEQFF. CDR3 nucleotides: TGTGCCAGCTCACTTGGGGGCCCGTACAATGAGCAGTTCTTC. Complete variable domain (other parts from reference TRBV18 and TRBJ2-1): NAGVMQNPRHLVRRRGQEARLRCSPMKGHSHVYWYRQLPEEGLKFMVYLQKENIIDESGMPKERFSAEFPKEGPSILRIQQVVRGDSAAYFCASSLGGPYNEQFFGPGTRLTVL.

This sequence joins TRBV18 and TRBJ1-2; TRBD1 matches at 7 bases. CDR1 is KGHSH, CDR2 LQKENI, per germline. This CDR3 has 16 residues. J lost 0 bases, V lost 4 bases, and 8 bases had no gene match. As DNA, the CDR3 is TGTGCCAGCTCACTTAGGACAGGCGATTCTAACTATGGCTACACCTTC. Its protein product is CASSLRTGDSNYGYTF.

The chain joins TRBV11-3 to TRBJ2-7; TRBD2 agrees at 7 bases. Trimming cost V 5 bases and J 6 bases; bases outside gene matches: 13. There are 15 residues in the CDR3. Germline V gene lookup returns CDR1 SGHNT and CDR2 YENEEA. In DNA, the CDR3 is TGTGCCAGCAGCGAATCGGCGGGAGAATCCCTCGAGCAGTACTTC. Its protein product is CASSESAGESLEQYF.

This chain joins TRBV29-1 and TRBJ1-1; D is uncertain. V gave up 8 bases and J gave up 4 bases, with 11 bases separating them. Germline V CDR1 and CDR2: SQVTM, ANQGSEA. The CDR3 consists of 11 residues. This CDR3 is CSFDRGTEAFF. The DNA for the CDR3 is TGCAGCTTCGACCGCGGCACTGAAGCTTTCTTT. Full variable domain (rest looked up from reference TRBV29-1 and TRBJ1-1): SAVISQKPSRDICQRGTSLTIQCQVDSQVTMMFWYRQQPGQSLTLIATANQGSEATYESGFVIDKFPISRPNLTFSTLTVSNMSPEDSSIYLCSFDRGTEAFFGQGTRLTVV.

J is TRBJ1-1 and V is TRBV28; TRBD1 is a possible D gene (5 bases). V was pared by 3 bases and J by 5 bases, with 10 bases between. The length of the CDR3 is 13 residues. CDR1 and CDR2 from the germline V gene are MDHEN and SYDVKM. As DNA, the CDR3 is TGTGCCAGCAGTTTGGGGCGGTTGACTGAAGCTTTCTTT. The encoded protein is CASSLGRLTEAFF.

The chain has TRBV9 and TRBJ1-2; 9 bases are shared with TRBD1. Trimming removed 0 bases from V and 4 bases from J; junction bases left unmatched: 1. Per germline, CDR1 SGDLS and CDR2 YYNGEE. The CDR3 spans 14 residues. The DNA for the CDR3 is TGTGCCAGCAGCGTAGGGACAGGGGTCTATGGCTACACCTTC. Translation gives CASSVGTGVYGYTF.

This chain joins TRBV7-2 and TRBJ2-4; 8 nucleotides match TRBD1. CDR3 length: 17 amino acids. Germline CDR1 and CDR2: SGHTA and FQGNSA. V shed 1 base, J shed 3 bases, and the junction held 8 bases outside the gene matches. The CDR3: CASSLERVGQGKNIQYF. The CDR3 DNA reads as TGTGCCAGCAGCTTAGAGAGGGTCGGACAGGGCAAAAACATTCAGTACTTC.

The chain recombines TRBV5-5 with TRBJ2-7, with TRBD1 matching 7 bases. The length of the CDR3 is 14 residues. Per the germline V gene, CDR1 is SGHKS and CDR2 is YYEKEE (reference sequence). Trimming removed 4 bases from V and 2 bases from J; junction bases left unmatched: 6. CDR3 sequence (DNA): TGTGCCAGCAGCAAACTGGACAGGACCTACGAGCAGTACTTC. As protein: CASSKLDRTYEQYF.

The table lists this clone with a few counts. The chain joins TRBV19 to TRBJ1-5, with D uncertain. Trimming took off 1 base at V and 7 bases at J, with 8 bases between the two ends. This CDR3 is built from 13 residues. Germline V gene sequence: CDR1 LNHDA, CDR2 SQIVND (reference sequence). The CDR3 nucleotides are TGTGCCAGTAGTATAGGGCGAACCCAGCCCCAGCATTTT. Amino acids: CASSIGRTQPQHF.

The genes are TRBV7-6 and TRBJ2-1, with 10 bases that match TRBD1. The CDR3 contains 15 residues. The V segment lost 4 bases and the J segment 6 bases; nucleotides outside the gene matches: 6. Germline assignment: CDR1 SGHVS and CDR2 FNYEAQ. CDR3 loop: CASSSGTGVSNEQFF. Here the CDR3 DNA reads TGTGCCAGCAGCTCCGGGACAGGGGTCTCCAATGAGCAGTTCTTC.

This clone was detected a few times. The chain couples TRBV9 to TRBJ1-2; a weak D match, TRBD1 (6 bases). The germline V and J ends were trimmed by 0 bases and 8 bases, with 14 bases remaining between them. Germline CDR1 is SGDLS and CDR2 is YYNGEE. The CDR3 is 14 residues long. The CDR3 loop reads CASSVAGQGLGYTF. The CDR3 region has the DNA TGTGCCAGCAGCGTAGCTGGGCAGGGGCTGGGCTACACCTTC. Supplemented by reference TRBV9 and TRBJ1-2, the full variable domain reads DSGVTQTPKHLITATGQRVTLRCSPRSGDLSVYWYQQSLDQGLQFLIQYYNGEERAKGNILERFSAQQFPDLHSELNLSSLELGDSALYFCASSVAGQGLGYTFGSGTRLTVV.

This clone appeared a few times. CDR3 residues: CASSQGNTYTEAFF. The CDR3 DNA reads as TGCGCCAGCAGCCAAGGAAACACCTACACTGAAGCTTTCTTT. The chain joins TRBV4-3 to TRBJ1-1; D gene ambiguous. CDR1 LGHNA and CDR2 YSLEER come from the germline V gene. This CDR3 comprises 14 residues. The germline V and J ends were trimmed by 1 base and 3 bases, with 9 bases remaining between them.